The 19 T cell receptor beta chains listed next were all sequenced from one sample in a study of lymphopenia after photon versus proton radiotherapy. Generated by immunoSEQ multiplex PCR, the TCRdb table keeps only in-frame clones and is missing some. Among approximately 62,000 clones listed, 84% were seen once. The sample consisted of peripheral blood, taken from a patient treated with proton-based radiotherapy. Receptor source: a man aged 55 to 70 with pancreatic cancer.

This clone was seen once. Here the CDR3 reads CASSQYEGLKTGELFF. Written as DNA, the CDR3 is TGTGCCAGCAGTCAATACGAGGGACTAAAGACCGGGGAGCTGTTTTTT. This chain uses TRBV11-3 with TRBJ2-2, with TRBD2 matching 7 bases. The germline V gene has CDR1 SGHNT and CDR2 YENEEA. This CDR3 spans 16 amino acids. The trim removed 6 bases at V and 5 bases at J, leaving 12 bases unmatched.

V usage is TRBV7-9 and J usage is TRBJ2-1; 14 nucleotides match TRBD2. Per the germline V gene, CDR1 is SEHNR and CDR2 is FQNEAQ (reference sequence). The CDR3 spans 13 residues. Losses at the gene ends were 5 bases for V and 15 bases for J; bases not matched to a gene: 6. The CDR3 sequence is CASSVGTSGSMFF. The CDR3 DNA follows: TGTGCCAGCAGCGTCGGGACTAGCGGGAGTATGTTCTTC.

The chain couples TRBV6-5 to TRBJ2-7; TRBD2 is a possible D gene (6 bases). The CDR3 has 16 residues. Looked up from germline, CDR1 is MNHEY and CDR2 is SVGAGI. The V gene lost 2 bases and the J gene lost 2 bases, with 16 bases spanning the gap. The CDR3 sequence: CASSYQKGRGAYEQYF. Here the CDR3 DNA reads TGTGCCAGCAGTTACCAAAAGGGGCGGGGAGCCTACGAGCAGTACTTC.

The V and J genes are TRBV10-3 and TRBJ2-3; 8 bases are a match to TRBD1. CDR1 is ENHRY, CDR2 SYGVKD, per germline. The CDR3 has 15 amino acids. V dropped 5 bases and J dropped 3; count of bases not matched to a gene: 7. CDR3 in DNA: TGTGCCATCAGTATACGAGACAGGGGTACAGATACGCAGTATTTT. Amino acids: CAISIRDRGTDTQYF.

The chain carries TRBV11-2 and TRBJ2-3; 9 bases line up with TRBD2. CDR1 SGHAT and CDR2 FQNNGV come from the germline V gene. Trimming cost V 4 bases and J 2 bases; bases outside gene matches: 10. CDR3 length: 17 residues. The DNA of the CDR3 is TGTGCCAGCAGCTCCTCGTTAGCGGGAGCTCCCACAGATACGCAGTATTTT. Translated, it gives CASSSSLAGAPTDTQYF.

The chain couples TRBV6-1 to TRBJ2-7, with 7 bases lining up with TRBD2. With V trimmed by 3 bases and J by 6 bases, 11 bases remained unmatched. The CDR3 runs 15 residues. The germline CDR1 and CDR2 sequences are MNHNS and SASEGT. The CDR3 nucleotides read TGTGCCAGCAGTGAGGAGAGCGGGGCGGTGTCCGAGCAGTACTTC. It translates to CASSEESGAVSEQYF.

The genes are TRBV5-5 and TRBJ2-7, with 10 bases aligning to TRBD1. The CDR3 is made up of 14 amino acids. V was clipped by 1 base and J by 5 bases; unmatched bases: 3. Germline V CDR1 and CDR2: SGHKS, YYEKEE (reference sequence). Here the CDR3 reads CASSLRQGANEQYF. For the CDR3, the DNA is TGTGCCAGCAGCTTGAGACAGGGGGCCAACGAGCAGTACTTC.

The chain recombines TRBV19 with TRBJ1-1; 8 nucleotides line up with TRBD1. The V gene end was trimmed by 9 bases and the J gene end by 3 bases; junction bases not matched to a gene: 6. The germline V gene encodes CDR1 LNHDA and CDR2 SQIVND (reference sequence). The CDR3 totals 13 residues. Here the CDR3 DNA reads TGTGCCAGCAAAAACAGGGGGGACACTGAAGCTTTCTTT. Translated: CASKNRGDTEAFF. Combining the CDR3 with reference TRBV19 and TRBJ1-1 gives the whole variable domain DGGITQSPKYLFRKEGQNVTLSCEQNLNHDAMYWYRQDPGQGLRLIYYSQIVNDFQKGDIAEGYSVSREKKESFPLTVTSAQKNPTAFYLCASKNRGDTEAFFGQGTRLTVV.

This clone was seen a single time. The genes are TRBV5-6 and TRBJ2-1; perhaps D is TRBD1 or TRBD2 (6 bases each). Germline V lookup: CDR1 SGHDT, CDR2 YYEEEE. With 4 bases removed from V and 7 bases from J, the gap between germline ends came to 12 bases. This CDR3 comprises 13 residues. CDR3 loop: CASSHRGGNEQFF. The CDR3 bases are TGTGCCAGCAGCCATCGAGGGGGGAATGAGCAGTTCTTC.

CDR3 sequence (DNA): TGCGCCAGCAGCTTGAATAAGAACTCTAACTATGGCTACACCTTC. This codes for CASSLNKNSNYGYTF. The gene calls are TRBV5-1 and TRBJ1-2; D remains unclear. Germline V gene sequence: CDR1 SGHRS, CDR2 YFSETQ. The CDR3 loop spans 15 amino acids. With 1 base removed from V and 0 bases from J, the gap between germline ends came to 10 bases.

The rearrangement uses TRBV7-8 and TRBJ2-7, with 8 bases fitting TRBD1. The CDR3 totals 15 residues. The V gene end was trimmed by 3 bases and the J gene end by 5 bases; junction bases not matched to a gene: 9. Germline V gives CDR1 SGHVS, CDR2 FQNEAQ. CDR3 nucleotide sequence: TGTGCCAGCAGCTTTCGCCAGGGGGCTACCAACGAGCAGTACTTC. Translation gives CASSFRQGATNEQYF.

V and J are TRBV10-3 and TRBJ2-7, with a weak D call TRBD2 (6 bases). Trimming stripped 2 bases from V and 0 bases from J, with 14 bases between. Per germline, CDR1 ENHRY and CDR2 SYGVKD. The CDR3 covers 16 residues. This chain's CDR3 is CAISEPAGRSSYEQYF. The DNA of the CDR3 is TGTGCCATCAGTGAGCCCGCGGGGAGGAGCTCCTACGAGCAGTACTTC.

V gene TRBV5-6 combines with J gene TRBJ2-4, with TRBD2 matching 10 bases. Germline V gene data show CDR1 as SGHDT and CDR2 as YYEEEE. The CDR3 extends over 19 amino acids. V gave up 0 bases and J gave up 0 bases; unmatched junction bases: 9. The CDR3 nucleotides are TGTGCCAGCAGCTTGGGACTAGCGGGTACTTCATCAGCCAAAAACATTCAGTACTTC. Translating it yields CASSLGLAGTSSAKNIQYF.

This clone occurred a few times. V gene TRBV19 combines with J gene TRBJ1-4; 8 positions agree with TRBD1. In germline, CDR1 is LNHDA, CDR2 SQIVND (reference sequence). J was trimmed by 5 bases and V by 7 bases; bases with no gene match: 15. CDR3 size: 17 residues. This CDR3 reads CASISRQGIFKNEKLFF. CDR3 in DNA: TGTGCCAGTATAAGCCGACAGGGGATCTTTAAGAATGAAAAACTGTTTTTT.

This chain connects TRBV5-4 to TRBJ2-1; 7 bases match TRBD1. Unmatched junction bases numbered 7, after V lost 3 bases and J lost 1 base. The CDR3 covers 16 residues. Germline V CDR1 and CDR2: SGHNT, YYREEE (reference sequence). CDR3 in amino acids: CASSSRQGGSYNEQFF. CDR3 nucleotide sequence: TGTGCCAGCAGCTCCAGACAGGGTGGGTCCTACAATGAGCAGTTCTTC.

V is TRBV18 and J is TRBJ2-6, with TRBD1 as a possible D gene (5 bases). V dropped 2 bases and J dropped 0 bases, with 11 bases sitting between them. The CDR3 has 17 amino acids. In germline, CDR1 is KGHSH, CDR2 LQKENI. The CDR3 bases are TGTGCCAGCTCACCAATGAACAGGCCCTCTGGGGCCAACGTCCTGACTTTC. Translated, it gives CASSPMNRPSGANVLTF. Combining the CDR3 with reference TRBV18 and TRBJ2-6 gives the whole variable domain NAGVMQNPRHLVRRRGQEARLRCSPMKGHSHVYWYRQLPEEGLKFMVYLQKENIIDESGMPKERFSAEFPKEGPSILRIQQVVRGDSAAYFCASSPMNRPSGANVLTFGAGSRLTVL.

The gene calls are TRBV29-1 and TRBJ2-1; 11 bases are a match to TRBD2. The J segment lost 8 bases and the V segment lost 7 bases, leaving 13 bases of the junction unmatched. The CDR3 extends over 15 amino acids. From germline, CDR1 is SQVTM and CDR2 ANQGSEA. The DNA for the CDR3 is TGCAGCGGGTCCGGACTAGCGGGTTTTGAAGATGAGCAGTTCTTC. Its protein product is CSGSGLAGFEDEQFF.

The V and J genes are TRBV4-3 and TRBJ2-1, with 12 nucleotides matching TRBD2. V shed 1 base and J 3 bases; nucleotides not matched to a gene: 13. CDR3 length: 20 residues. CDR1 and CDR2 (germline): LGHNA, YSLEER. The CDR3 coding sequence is TGCGCCAGCAGCCAAGTCGGGACTAGCGGGTATCAGAGGGGCTACAATGAGCAGTTCTTC. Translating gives CASSQVGTSGYQRGYNEQFF.

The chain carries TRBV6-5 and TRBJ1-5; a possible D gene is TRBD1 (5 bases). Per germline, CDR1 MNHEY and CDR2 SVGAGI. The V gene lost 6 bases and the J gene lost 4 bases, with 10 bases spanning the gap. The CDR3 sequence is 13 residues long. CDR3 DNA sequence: TGTGCCAGCAGCGGGACTGATAATCAGCCCCAGCATTTT. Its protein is CASSGTDNQPQHF.